Presented here are 8 T cell receptor beta chains from one specimen sequenced in a study of blood T cell repertoires in COVID-19. Clones were read by immunoSEQ multiplex PCR, and TCRdb kept only the in-frame ones, dropping some. Of roughly 100,000 clones listed, 88% are singletons. Sequenced sample: peripheral blood. All receptors derive from a woman aged 70-85 years with acute or convalescent COVID-19.

The V gene is TRBV5-6, the J gene TRBJ1-5; D gene uncertain. V was clipped by 4 bases and J by 6 bases, with 17 bases between them. The CDR3 runs 15 residues. Per germline, CDR1 SGHDT and CDR2 YYEEEE. CDR3 nucleotides: TGTGCCAGCAGCCTGAGCCAGGCAACGAGTCAGCCCCAGCATTTT. As protein: CASSLSQATSQPQHF.

This chain connects TRBV28 to TRBJ1-5; no clear D gene. Germline V gene data show CDR1 as MDHEN and CDR2 as SYDVKM. The V gene lost 7 bases and the J gene lost 2 bases, with 6 bases spanning the gap. The CDR3 totals 12 residues. CDR3 sequence reads: CASTSGNQPQHF. The CDR3 bases are TGTGCCAGCACGTCCGGCAATCAGCCCCAGCATTTT.

This chain connects TRBV30 to TRBJ2-3, with D unresolved. Germline V gives CDR1 GTSNPN, CDR2 SVGIG (reference sequence). The length of the CDR3 is 16 residues. V was clipped by 0 bases and J by 0 bases, with 13 bases between them. CDR3 sequence reads: CAWSVNAIASTDTQYF. The CDR3 DNA reads TGTGCCTGGAGTGTCAACGCTATAGCTAGCACAGATACGCAGTATTTT. Based on the CDR3 plus reference TRBV30 and TRBJ2-3, the full variable domain is SQTIHQWPATLVQPVGSPLSLECTVEGTSNPNLYWYRQAAGRGLQLLFYSVGIGQISSEVPQNLSASRPQDRQFILSSKKLLLSDSGFYLCAWSVNAIASTDTQYFGPGTRLTVL.

This clone was counted once. The chain recombines TRBV5-1 with TRBJ2-7, with D perhaps TRBD2 (5 bases). The germline gives CDR1 SGHRS, CDR2 YFSETQ. V lost 4 bases and J 6 bases, leaving 14 bases between the germline ends. The CDR3 extends over 13 amino acids. As DNA, the CDR3 is TGCGCCAGCAGCGGGCTAGCCTTGGGCGAGCAGTACTTC. Amino acid sequence: CASSGLALGEQYF.

The chain recombines TRBV21-1 with TRBJ2-1; the table's D call, TRBD2, was not checked against the DNA. TRBV21-1 is a pseudogene segment. The CDR3 is made up of 18 amino acids. The CDR3 here is CASSNLWRECRFRNEQFF. The DNA of the CDR3 is TGTGCCAGCAGCAATCTCTGGCGGGAGTGCCGTTTTCGCAATGAGCAGTTCTTC.

The chain couples TRBV7-2 to TRBJ2-2, with 8 positions matching TRBD2. Germline V gives CDR1 SGHTA, CDR2 FQGNSA. The CDR3 sequence is 17 residues long. With 9 bases clipped from V and 0 bases from J, the junction kept 12 bases outside the gene matches. In nucleotides, the CDR3 is TGTGCCAGGAGTAGTGGCGGGGGGACGACGAACACCGGGGAGCTGTTTTTT. Its translation: CARSSGGGTTNTGELFF. The full variable domain, with the rest looked up from reference TRBV7-2 and TRBJ2-2, is GAGVSQSPSNKVTEKGKDVELRCDPISGHTALYWYRQSLGQGLEFLIYFQGNSAPDKSGLPSDRFSAERTGGSVSTLTIQRTQQEDSAVYLCARSSGGGTTNTGELFFGEGSRLTVL.

The rearrangement links TRBV3-1 (or the pseudogene TRBV3-2) to TRBJ1-5; 10 bases map to TRBD1. V was clipped by 2 bases and J by 2 bases; unmatched bases: 12. From germline, CDR1 is LGHDT and CDR2 YNNKEL (reference sequence). The CDR3 covers 19 residues. Here the CDR3 DNA reads TGTGCCAGCAGCCAACACCACTGGGACAGGGGTATGGGCAATCAGCCCCAGCATTTT. Protein sequence: CASSQHHWDRGMGNQPQHF.

V usage is TRBV20-1 and J usage is TRBJ2-7; D remains unclear. From germline, CDR1 is DFQATT and CDR2 SNEGSKA (reference sequence). CDR3 length: 12 residues. The V gene lost 3 bases and the J gene lost 5 bases, with 11 bases spanning the gap. CDR3 protein: CSASPSSDEQYF. CDR3 DNA sequence: TGCAGTGCTAGTCCGAGCAGCGACGAGCAGTACTTC.